Sequencing of this T cell receptor (beta chain) was carried out in a study of T-cell reconstitution after alpha-beta-depleted transplantation in children. General study results and limits: Surviving recipient T cells and thymic progenitors produced the high day-60 TCRbeta diversity seen in some patients. At the one-year point after transplant, T-cell counts and TCRbeta diversity were found to come mostly from T cells that had been newly produced. As was reported, about two months after transplant, alpha-beta T cells came from several hundred expanded graft clones.

The table lists this clonotype with many counts. Its target is unknown. A library of TCRbeta sequences, prepared with unique molecular identifiers, was generated. TCRdb reprocessed the PCR reads via MiXCR and lists one record per CDR3 protein. Of 540,000 or so distinct CDR3 sequences in the sample, 20% to 25% were seen once. The CDR3 extends over 14 amino acids. The germline gives CDR1 SGHTA, CDR2 FQGNSA. The V end was cut by 3 bases, the J end by 4 bases, with 12 bases between. The receptor was derived from a boy under two years old who had a stem cell transplant for acute myeloid leukemia, so the T cells may come from the graft donor. The V and J genes are TRBV7-2 and TRBJ2-5; D uncertain. Specimen: PBMCs, mostly from graft donor cells, collected 360 days after TCRalphabeta/CD19-depleted stem cell transplant. DNA of the CDR3: TGTGCCAGCAGCTTGGGCATAACCTCAGAGACCCAGTACTTC. Its protein product is CASSLGITSETQYF. Drawing the rest from reference TRBV7-2 and TRBJ2-5, the complete variable domain is GAGVSQSPSNKVTEKGKDVELRCDPISGHTALYWYRQSLGQGLEFLIYFQGNSAPDKSGLPSDRFSAERTGGSVSTLTIQRTQQEDSAVYLCASSLGITSETQYFGPGTRLLVL.